This T cell receptor (beta chain) emerged from a study of cytomegalovirus exposure and HLA in healthy donors. Study-level points and caveats: A later look showed TCR association rates differing by HLA locus, highest for DRB1 and lowest for HLA-C. Within an earlier analysis, most TCR beta V segments proved productive either about 90% or about 30% of the time.

Researchers ran the PCR with 60 Vbeta and 13 Jbeta primers. In the original analysis: Later, roughly 77 million unique TCR beta chains were counted in an analysis, and some 11 million of them were shared. The protocol was immunoSEQ multiplex PCR, while the TCRdb copy is restricted to in-frame clones and leaves out a portion. That table is the source of V, J and clone size, and D and trimming were worked out from the DNA. The table has some 33,000 clones, roughly 60% seen once. There are a few counts of this clone. Its antigen is currently unknown. Material: PBMCs. This sequence originates from a man aged 45-65 years in good health and CMV-seropositive.

The CDR3 DNA sequence: TGTGCCAGCAGCCGGGAGGGTAACACTGAAGCTTTCTTT. Its protein product is CASSREGNTEAFF. The rearrangement uses TRBV7-9 and TRBJ1-1; unclear D gene. Trimming shortened V by 5 bases and J by 2 bases, and 9 bases separated the two germline ends. The CDR3 has 13 residues. Germline V gives CDR1 SEHNR, CDR2 FQNEAQ (reference sequence).